The source of this T cell receptor beta chain is a study of blood T cell repertoires in COVID-19. As for the study in general: The United States, Italy and Spain supplied acute and convalescent COVID-19 samples.

In the authors' methods: By means of reference gene primer amplification, nucleated cell counts were estimated. The repertoire was sequenced with immunoSEQ multiplex PCR; TCRdb's copy has only in-frame clones and lacks some. Clone size and the V and J calls come from that table; the DNA yielded D and trimming. The sample contains roughly 190,000 clones, about 81% of which appear only once. The length of the CDR3 is 12 residues. The V gene lost 7 bases and the J gene lost 4 bases, with 10 bases spanning the gap. Germline V gene sequence: CDR1 LNHDA, CDR2 SQIVND (reference sequence). This sequence originates from a man in his thirties or forties with active or convalescent COVID-19. This sequence joins TRBV19 and TRBJ2-5, with a weak D call TRBD2 (6 bases). Specimen: peripheral blood. The CDR3 bases are TGTGCCAGTAATCGGGGGAGAGAGACCCAGTACTTC. Amino acid sequence: CASNRGRETQYF.